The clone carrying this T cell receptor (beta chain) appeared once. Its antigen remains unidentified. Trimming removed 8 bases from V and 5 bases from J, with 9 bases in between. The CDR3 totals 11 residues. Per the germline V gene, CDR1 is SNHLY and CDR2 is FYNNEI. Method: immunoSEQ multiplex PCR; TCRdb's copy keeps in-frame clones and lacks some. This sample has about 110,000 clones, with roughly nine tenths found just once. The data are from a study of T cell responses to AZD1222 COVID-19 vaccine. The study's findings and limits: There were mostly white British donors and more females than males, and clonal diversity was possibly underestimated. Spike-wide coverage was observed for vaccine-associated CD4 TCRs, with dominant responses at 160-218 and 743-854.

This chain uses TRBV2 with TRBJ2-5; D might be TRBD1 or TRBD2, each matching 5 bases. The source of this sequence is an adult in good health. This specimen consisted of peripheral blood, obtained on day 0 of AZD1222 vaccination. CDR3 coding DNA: TGTGCCAGCGGGACGGAGGAGACCCAGTACTTC. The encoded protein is CASGTEETQYF.